Presented here are 5 T cell receptor beta chains from one specimen sequenced in a study of post-analysis software for immune sequencing data. Study-level points and caveats: Four or five TRBV segments were significantly more frequent in patients than in controls. TRBV5-6, TRBV5-1 and TRBV20-1 were among these segments.

Included in the TCR beta cDNA libraries were unique molecular identifiers. TCRdb independently ran MiXCR on the PCR reads; one entry per CDR3 protein. The sample contains about 200,000 distinct CDR3 sequences, 25% to 30% of which appear only once. Their cognate antigens are unknown. Sequenced input: blood. These receptors were collected from a girl under 18 with multiple sclerosis.

This clonotype occurred many times. The CDR3 here is CASSLSHEQFF. The CDR3 DNA reads TGCGCCAGCAGCTTGTCTCATGAGCAGTTCTTC. The chain couples TRBV5-1 to TRBJ2-1; no clear D. CDR3 length equals 11 residues. Germline values: CDR1 SGHRS, CDR2 YFSETQ. V lost 1 base to trimming and J lost 8 bases, with 4 bases between them.

This clonotype was counted at least ten times. The chain has TRBV5-1 and TRBJ2-5; a possible D gene is TRBD1 (6 bases). The CDR3 is made up of 15 amino acids. The germline V gene encodes CDR1 SGHRS and CDR2 YFSETQ. Trimming removed 1 base at V and 1 base at J, with 11 bases between. CDR3 bases: TGCGCCAGCAGCTTGAACGGACAGTCCCAAGAGACCCAGTACTTC. This translates into CASSLNGQSQETQYF. The full variable domain, its missing parts supplied by reference TRBV5-1 and TRBJ2-5, is KAGVTQTPRYLIKTRGQQVTLSCSPISGHRSVSWYQQTPGQGLQFLFEYFSETQRNKGNFPGRFSGRQFSNSRSEMNVSTLELGDSALYLCASSLNGQSQETQYFGPGTRLLVL.

On this clonotype itself: A read error may explain this, as a much larger clone is one base away. This sequence joins TRBV5-5 and TRBJ2-1; no firm D call. The V gene's germline CDR1 is SGHKS and CDR2 YYEKEE (reference sequence). The CDR3 sequence is 17 residues long. Between the trimmed V and J ends, which lost 2 bases and 2 bases, there was a span of 17 bases. CDR3 bases: TGTGCCAGCAGCTTTCAATCGAGCCCCTGTGCCTACAATGAGCAGTTCTTC. Translating it yields CASSFQSSPCAYNEQFF.

This clonotype was detected ten times or more. The genes are TRBV7-8 and TRBJ2-5, with 9 bases that match TRBD2. CDR3 length equals 15 residues. V lost 1 base, J lost 5 bases, and 5 bases stayed unmatched. CDR1 is SGHVS, CDR2 FQNEAQ, per germline. The CDR3 loop is CASSLVAGGLETQYF. The CDR3, as DNA: TGTGCCAGCAGCTTAGTGGCGGGGGGGCTGGAGACCCAGTACTTC.

The genes are TRBV7-9 and TRBJ2-1; D is undetermined. The CDR3 spans 14 residues. Trimming pared 0 bases from V and 2 bases from J, leaving 5 bases between. Per the germline V gene, CDR1 is SEHNR and CDR2 is FQNEAQ (reference sequence). The CDR3 DNA reads TGTGCCAGCAGCTTAGCGGCGGCCTACAATGAGCAGTTCTTC. This translates into CASSLAAAYNEQFF.